The clone carrying this T cell receptor beta chain was counted at least ten times. RNA transcripts yielded amplified TCR beta CDR3 regions. HTBI primers were employed in a first-round RT-PCR of the TCR CDR3. TCRdb analysed the multiplex PCR reads with MiXCR anew, one entry per CDR3 protein. This sample has about 520,000 distinct CDR3 sequences; roughly a quarter occur once, and the top ten carry approximately 11%. Exclusion criteria comprised uncontrolled infection, other autoimmune disease, pregnancy or lactation. PBMCs were derived from roughly 10 ml fresh peripheral blood. CDR3 size: 14 residues. CDR1 is SQVTM, CDR2 ANQGSEA, per germline. After removal of 7 bases from V and 5 bases from J, the junction contained 9 bases not matched to a gene. This specimen belongs to a study of T cells in Graves' hyperthyroidism and ophthalmopathy.

The specimen was blood. V is TRBV29-1 and J is TRBJ2-7, with 12 bases fitting TRBD2. This TCR came from a woman aged 25 to 45 with Graves' ophthalmopathy. The CDR3 sequence: CSASSGGGGDEQYF. CDR3 nucleotide sequence: TGCAGCGCCTCTAGCGGGGGGGGCGGGGACGAGCAGTACTTC.